Below, 16 T cell receptor beta chains from the same sample are listed, as sequenced in a study of T cell repertoires in cytomegalovirus infection. Their cognate antigens are unknown. TCRdb analysed the reads with MiXCR anew, one entry per CDR3 protein. The sample includes 75,000 to 95,000 distinct CDR3 sequences, approximately 43% seen only once; the top ten take approximately 93%. Specimen: CD8+ T cells from cultured PBMCs, collected from culture after CMV antigen stimulation. The receptors were gathered from a human donor in good health (CMV status not recorded). Some clones in this sample may be carry-over from other donors' samples.

This rearrangement joins TRBV19 to TRBJ2-7; 8 bases fit TRBD2. Germline CDR1 and CDR2: LNHDA and SQIVND (reference sequence). V lost 5 bases to trimming and J lost 4 bases; unmatched junction nucleotides: 4. The length of the CDR3 is 13 residues. CDR3 region: CASSRTSMYEQYF. In DNA form, the CDR3 reads TGTGCCAGTAGTCGGACTAGCATGTACGAGCAGTACTTC.

This chain joins TRBV2 and TRBJ2-1; D call uncertain. The V gene's germline CDR1 is SNHLY and CDR2 FYNNEI. Trimming removed 4 bases at V and 6 bases at J, with 13 bases between. The CDR3 loop spans 14 amino acids. The CDR3: CASSAEVSSNEQFF. The CDR3, as DNA: TGTGCCAGCAGTGCCGAGGTTTCAAGCAATGAGCAGTTCTTC.

This clonotype was observed a few times. The chain links TRBV19 to TRBJ1-6; 9 bases fit TRBD1. This CDR3 contains 15 residues. V was clipped by 4 bases and J by 10 bases; unmatched bases: 8. Germline V gene data show CDR1 as LNHDA and CDR2 as SQIVND (reference sequence). CDR3 bases: TGTGCCAGTAGTACAGGGACAGGGCCTAGGTCACCCCTCCACTTT. Translation: CASSTGTGPRSPLHF.

This chain joins TRBV7-9 and TRBJ1-3; 8 bases map to TRBD1. Germline trimming cut 4 bases from V and 2 bases from J; bases unmatched to any gene: 4. The CDR3 is made up of 15 amino acids. The germline CDR1 and CDR2 sequences are SEHNR and FQNEAQ (reference sequence). CDR3 protein: CASSYRQGTGNTIYF. CDR3 DNA: TGTGCCAGCAGCTATAGACAGGGGACTGGAAACACCATATATTTT.

This clonotype appeared once. The genes are TRBV5-1 and TRBJ2-7; D perhaps matches TRBD1 (6 bases). Germline-derived CDR1 and CDR2 are SGHRS and YFSETQ. The CDR3 spans 14 residues. The ends were cut back, 4 bases at V and 4 bases at J, with 15 bases in the middle. CDR3 amino acids: CASSPRDTSYEQYF. The DNA of the CDR3 is TGCGCCAGCAGCCCCCGGGACACCTCTTACGAGCAGTACTTC.

The V and J genes are TRBV7-8 and TRBJ2-7, with TRBD1 identical over 8 bases. This CDR3 contains 17 residues. CDR1 is SGHVS and CDR2 is FQNEAQ in the germline V gene. The V and J ends lost 3 bases and 3 bases, in that order; junction bases with no gene match: 13. CDR3: CASSFSSGQGQDYEQYF. In DNA form, the CDR3 reads TGTGCCAGCAGCTTTTCTTCGGGGCAGGGACAGGACTACGAGCAGTACTTC.

This chain links TRBV29-1 with TRBJ2-1; D gene unclear. The CDR3 sequence is 11 residues long. Germline V gene sequence: CDR1 SQVTM, CDR2 ANQGSEA. Trimming removed 6 bases from V and 3 bases from J, with 6 bases in between. The CDR3 protein is CSVGHYNEQFF. CDR3 nucleotide sequence: TGCAGCGTCGGTCACTACAATGAGCAGTTCTTC.

This clonotype was found a few times. The chain is built from TRBV28 and TRBJ2-2; 7 bases line up with TRBD2. Germline CDR1 MDHEN, CDR2 SYDVKM. The junction had 12 bases not matched to a gene; V was cut back by 1 base and J by 1 base. The CDR3 consists of 19 residues. The CDR3 region has the DNA TGTGCCAGCAGTTTATATCGTCTAGCGGTTAGAATGAACACCGGGGAGCTGTTTTTT. Translating it yields CASSLYRLAVRMNTGELFF.

The rearrangement uses TRBV28 and TRBJ2-1; TRBD1 or TRBD2 may be the D gene (5 bases each). Germline V CDR1 and CDR2: MDHEN, SYDVKM. The CDR3 length is 13 residues. V was shortened by 5 bases and J by 8 bases, with 13 bases between the two germline ends. This chain's CDR3 is CASSPPRGDEQFF. The CDR3, as DNA: TGTGCCAGCAGTCCCCCGAGGGGCGATGAGCAGTTCTTC.

This chain uses TRBV20-1 with TRBJ1-4; D not certain. The CDR3 runs 15 residues. V shed 1 base and J shed 5 bases, with 14 bases lying between them. The germline gives CDR1 DFQATT, CDR2 SNEGSKA (reference sequence). CDR3 sequence reads: CSARVRVQENEKLFF. The CDR3, as DNA: TGCAGTGCTAGAGTCCGAGTGCAAGAGAATGAAAAACTGTTTTTT.

The chain employs TRBV29-1 and TRBJ2-7; D may be TRBD1 or TRBD2 (6 bases each). Trimming left V 7 bases short and J 2 bases short, with 12 bases between. The germline gives CDR1 SQVTM, CDR2 ANQGSEA. The CDR3 extends over 12 amino acids. CDR3 sequence reads: CSAGDTTYEQYF. CDR3 DNA: TGCAGCGCGGGGGACACGACCTACGAGCAGTACTTC.

This chain joins TRBV28 and TRBJ2-3; the D is unclear. The CDR3 spans 13 residues. Germline V gene data show CDR1 as MDHEN and CDR2 as SYDVKM. The V end was cut by 6 bases, the J end by 6 bases, with 13 bases between. The CDR3 DNA sequence: TGTGCCAGCAGCCTCCCTGCAGAGGATACGCAGTATTTT. Protein product: CASSLPAEDTQYF. The entire variable domain, with the rest obtained from reference TRBV28 and TRBJ2-3, is as follows: DVKVTQSSRYLVKRTGEKVFLECVQDMDHENMFWYRQDPGLGLRLIYFSYDVKMKEKGDIPEGYSVSREKKERFSLILESASTNQTSMYLCASSLPAEDTQYFGPGTRLTVL.

This clonotype occurred a few times. CDR3 region: CASSFPGRGVDEQYF. The CDR3 nucleotides read TGTGCCAGCAGTTTCCCGGGTAGAGGGGTGGACGAGCAGTACTTC. The V call is TRBV28, the J call TRBJ2-7; D possibly matches TRBD1 or TRBD2 (5 bases each). This CDR3 has 15 residues. Between the trimmed V and J ends, which lost 3 bases and 5 bases, there was a span of 17 bases. Germline V gives CDR1 MDHEN, CDR2 SYDVKM. Together with reference TRBV28 and TRBJ2-7, the CDR3 gives the full variable domain: DVKVTQSSRYLVKRTGEKVFLECVQDMDHENMFWYRQDPGLGLRLIYFSYDVKMKEKGDIPEGYSVSREKKERFSLILESASTNQTSMYLCASSFPGRGVDEQYFGPGTRLTVT.

This chain uses TRBV27 with TRBJ1-6; D remains ambiguous. The CDR3 has 13 amino acids. Germline CDR1 reads MNHEY; CDR2 reads SMNVEV (reference sequence). Trimming took off 6 bases at V and 0 bases at J, with 3 bases between the two ends. CDR3 sequence: CASRGSYNSPLHF. Written as DNA, the CDR3 is TGTGCCAGCAGAGGCTCCTATAATTCACCCCTCCACTTT.

This sequence joins TRBV4-1 and TRBJ2-3, with D possibly matching TRBD2 (6 bases). Germline values: CDR1 MGHRA, CDR2 YSYEKL. The CDR3 has 14 amino acids. Deletions cut 0 bases from V and 7 bases from J, with 11 bases between. CDR3 loop: CASSQEERVHTQYF. The CDR3 nucleotides read TGCGCCAGCAGCCAAGAAGAGCGGGTCCATACGCAGTATTTT.

The chain employs TRBV20-1 and TRBJ2-7; possibly TRBD1 for D (5 bases). There are 14 residues in the CDR3. Germline values: CDR1 DFQATT, CDR2 SNEGSKA (reference sequence). The germline V and J ends were trimmed by 3 bases and 0 bases, with 12 bases remaining between them. CDR3 amino acids: CSASWEGDSYEQYF. Written as DNA, the CDR3 is TGCAGTGCTAGTTGGGAAGGGGACTCCTACGAGCAGTACTTC.